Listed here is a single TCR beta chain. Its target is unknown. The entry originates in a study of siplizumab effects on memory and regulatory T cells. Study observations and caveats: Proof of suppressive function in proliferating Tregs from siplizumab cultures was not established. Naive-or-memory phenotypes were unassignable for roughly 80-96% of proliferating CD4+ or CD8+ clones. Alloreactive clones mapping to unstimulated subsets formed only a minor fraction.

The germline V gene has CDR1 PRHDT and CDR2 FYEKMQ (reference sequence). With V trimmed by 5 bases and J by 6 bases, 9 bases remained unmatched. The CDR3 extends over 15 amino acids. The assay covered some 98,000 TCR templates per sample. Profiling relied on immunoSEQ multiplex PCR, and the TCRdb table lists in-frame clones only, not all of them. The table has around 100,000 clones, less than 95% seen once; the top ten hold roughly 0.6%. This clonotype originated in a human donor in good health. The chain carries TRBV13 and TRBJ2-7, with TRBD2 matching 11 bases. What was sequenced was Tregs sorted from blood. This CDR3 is CASSHSGRASGEQYF. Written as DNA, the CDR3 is TGTGCCAGCAGCCATAGCGGGAGGGCCTCCGGCGAGCAGTACTTC.